This T cell receptor beta chain originates from a study of cytomegalovirus exposure and HLA in healthy donors. Study background: Later analysis reported that the roughly 120 validation repertoires shared the platform of the approximately 670 first-cohort repertoires.

Germline CDR1 reads SQVTM; CDR2 reads ANQGSEA. J gave up 6 bases and V 0 bases, and 7 bases lay outside the gene matches. The CDR3 loop spans 14 amino acids. To note about this clone: Antigen unknown.

Findings of the study overall: Most observed TCR sequences were rare, whereas some public TCRs were detected in many donors.

Assay used: immunoSEQ multiplex PCR; TCRdb lists only in-frame clones, some missing. The sample shows around 98,000 clones, around 88% of them seen only once. This sequence was found in a woman under 40 in good health and CMV-seronegative. Material: PBMCs. This chain joins TRBV29-1 and TRBJ2-5; 7 positions match TRBD1. The DNA of the CDR3 is TGCAGCGTTGAAGATCCCACAGGGGTGAAGACCCAGTACTTC. This encodes CSVEDPTGVKTQYF.